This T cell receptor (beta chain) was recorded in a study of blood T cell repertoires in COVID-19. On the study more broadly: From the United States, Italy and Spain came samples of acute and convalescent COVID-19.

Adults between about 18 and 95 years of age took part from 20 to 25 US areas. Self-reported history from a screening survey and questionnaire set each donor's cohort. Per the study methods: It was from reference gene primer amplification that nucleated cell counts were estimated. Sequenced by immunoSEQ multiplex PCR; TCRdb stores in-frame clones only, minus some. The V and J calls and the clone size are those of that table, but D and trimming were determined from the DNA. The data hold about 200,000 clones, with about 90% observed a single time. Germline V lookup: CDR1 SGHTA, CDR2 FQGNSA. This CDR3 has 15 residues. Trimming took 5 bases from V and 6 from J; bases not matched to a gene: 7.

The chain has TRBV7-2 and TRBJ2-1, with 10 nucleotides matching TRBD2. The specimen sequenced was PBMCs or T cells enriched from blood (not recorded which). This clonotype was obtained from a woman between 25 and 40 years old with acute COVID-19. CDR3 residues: CASSRTSGVGNEQFF. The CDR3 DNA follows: TGTGCCAGCAGCCGCACTAGCGGGGTGGGCAATGAGCAGTTCTTC.